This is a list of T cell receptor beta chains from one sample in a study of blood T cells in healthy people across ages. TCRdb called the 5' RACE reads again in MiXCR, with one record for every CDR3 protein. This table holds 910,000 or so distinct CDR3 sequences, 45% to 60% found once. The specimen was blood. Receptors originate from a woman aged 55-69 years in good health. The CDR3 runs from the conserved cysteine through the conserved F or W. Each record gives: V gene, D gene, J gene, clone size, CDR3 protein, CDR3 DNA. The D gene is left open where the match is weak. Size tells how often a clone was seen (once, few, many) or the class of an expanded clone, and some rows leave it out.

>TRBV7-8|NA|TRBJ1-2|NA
CASSLHVGRGGYTF
TGTGCCAGCAGCTTACACGTTGGGAGAGGAGGCTACACCTTC
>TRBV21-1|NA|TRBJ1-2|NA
CASSNARRLRGYTF
TGTGCCAGCAGCAATGCACGCAGATTACGTGGCTACACCTTC
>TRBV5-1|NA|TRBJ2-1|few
CASSLSSGAVNEQFF
TGCGCCAGCAGCTTGAGTTCTGGGGCTGTGAATGAGCAGTTCTTC
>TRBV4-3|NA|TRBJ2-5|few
CASSQALGPQETQYF
TGCGCCAGCAGCCAAGCTCTAGGCCCCCAAGAGACCCAGTACTTC
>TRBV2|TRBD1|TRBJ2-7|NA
CANRQPGQSYEQYF
TGTGCCAACAGACAACCGGGACAGAGCTACGAGCAGTACTTC
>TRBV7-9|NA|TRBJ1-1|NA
CASSLAQGEGTEAFF
TGTGCCAGCAGCTTAGCGCAGGGCGAGGGAACTGAAGCTTTCTTT
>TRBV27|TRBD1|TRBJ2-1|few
CATGTGNGNEQFF
TGTGCCACCGGGACAGGGAACGGCAATGAGCAGTTCTTC
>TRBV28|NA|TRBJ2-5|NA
CASSLSGYPTSTQETQYF
TGTGCCAGCAGTTTATCGGGCTACCCCACTTCAACTCAAGAGACCCAGTACTTC
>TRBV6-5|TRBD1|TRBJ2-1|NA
CASSYGAGGAINEQFF
TGTGCCAGCAGTTACGGGGCAGGGGGCGCCATCAATGAGCAGTTCTTC
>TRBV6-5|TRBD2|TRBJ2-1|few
CASSYPALLAGGRDEQFF
TGTGCCAGCAGTTACCCTGCCTTGCTAGCGGGAGGGCGGGATGAGCAGTTCTTC
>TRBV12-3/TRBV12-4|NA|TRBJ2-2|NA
CASSSTREWLGTGELFF
TGTGCCAGCAGTTCGACTCGGGAGTGGTTAGGCACCGGGGAGCTGTTTTTT
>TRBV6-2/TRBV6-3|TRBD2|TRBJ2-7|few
CASTDSGIYEQYF
TGTGCCAGCACGGATAGCGGGATCTACGAGCAGTACTTC
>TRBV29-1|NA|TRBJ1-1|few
CSVEDLGEMNTEAFF
TGCAGCGTTGAAGATTTGGGGGAGATGAACACTGAGGCTTTCTTT
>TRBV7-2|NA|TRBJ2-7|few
CASSLVPVEAYEQYF
TGTGCCAGCAGCTTAGTACCGGTAGAAGCCTACGAGCAGTACTTC
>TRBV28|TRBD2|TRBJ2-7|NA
CASSSSGGGETHEQYF
TGTGCCAGCAGTTCCTCCGGGGGGGGAGAAACCCACGAGCAGTACTTC
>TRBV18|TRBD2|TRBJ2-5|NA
CVSSPLASGSVEETQYF
TGTGTCAGCTCACCTCTGGCTAGCGGGAGTGTTGAGGAGACCCAGTACTTC
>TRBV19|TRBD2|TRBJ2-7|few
CASSTAGTSGTYEQYF
TGTGCCAGTAGTACGGCCGGGACTAGCGGGACGTACGAGCAGTACTTC
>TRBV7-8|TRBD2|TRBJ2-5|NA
CASSLGIVAGGGQETQYF
TGTGCCAGCAGCTTAGGAATCGTAGCGGGAGGGGGGCAAGAGACCCAGTACTTC
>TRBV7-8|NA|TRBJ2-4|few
CASSLAGQRDQYF
TGTGCCAGCAGCTTAGCGGGACAGCGGGATCAGTACTTC
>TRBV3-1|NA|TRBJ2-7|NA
CASSQESSYNEQYF
TGTGCCAGCAGCCAAGAGAGCTCCTACAATGAGCAGTACTTC
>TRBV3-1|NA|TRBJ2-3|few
CASALSLYGTLDTQYF
TGTGCCAGCGCGTTGAGCCTGTATGGAACTTTAGATACGCAGTATTTT
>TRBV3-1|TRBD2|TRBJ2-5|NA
CASSHGELAGVEQYF
TGTGCCAGCAGCCATGGGGAACTAGCGGGAGTTGAGCAGTACTTC
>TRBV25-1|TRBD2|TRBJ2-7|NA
CASSGPRPSGRASTLNYEQYF
TGTGCCAGCAGTGGGCCCCGTCCTAGCGGGAGGGCCTCCACCTTGAACTACGAGCAGTACTTC
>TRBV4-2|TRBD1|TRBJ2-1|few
CASRGLGQGASENEQFF
TGTGCCAGCAGAGGACTGGGACAGGGGGCGTCGGAGAATGAGCAGTTCTTC
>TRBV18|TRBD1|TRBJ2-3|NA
CASSFQGARDTQYF
TGTGCCAGCTCGTTCCAGGGGGCTAGAGATACGCAGTATTTT
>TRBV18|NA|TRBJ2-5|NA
CASSSRQIRETQYF
TGTGCCAGCTCGTCAAGACAGATACGGGAGACCCAGTACTTC
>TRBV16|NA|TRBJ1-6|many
CASSRNSGPPDSPLHF
TGTGCCAGCAGCCGTAACAGTGGACCCCCCGATTCACCCCTCCACTTT
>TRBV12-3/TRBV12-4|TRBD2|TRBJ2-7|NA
CASSLGTSGRGHEQYF
TGTGCCAGCAGTTTAGGGACTAGCGGGAGGGGCCACGAGCAGTACTTC
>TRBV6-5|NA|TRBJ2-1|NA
CASSRNDEQFF
TGTGCCAGCAGCCGGAACGATGAGCAGTTCTTC
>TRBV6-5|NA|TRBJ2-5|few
CASSYSKHVETQYF
TGTGCCAGCAGTTACTCGAAGCACGTGGAGACCCAGTACTTC
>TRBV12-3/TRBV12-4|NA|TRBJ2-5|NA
CASSLVFRETQYF
TGTGCCAGCAGTTTAGTGTTCCGGGAGACCCAGTACTTC
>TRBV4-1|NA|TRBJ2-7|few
CASSQAARDSYEQYF
TGCGCCAGCAGCCAAGCGGCCAGGGACTCCTACGAGCAGTACTTC
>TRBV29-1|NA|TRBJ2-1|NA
CSVTSFNEQFF
TGCAGCGTAACTAGTTTTAATGAGCAGTTCTTC
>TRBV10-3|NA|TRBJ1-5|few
CAIGRGPDQPQHF
TGTGCCATCGGTAGGGGACCCGATCAGCCCCAGCATTTT
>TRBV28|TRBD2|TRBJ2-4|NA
CASRLAGGTLAKNIQYF
TGTGCCAGCCGGCTAGCGGGAGGGACATTAGCCAAAAACATTCAGTACTTC
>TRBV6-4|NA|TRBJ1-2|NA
CASSPGLFYGYTF
TGTGCCAGCAGTCCTGGGCTTTTCTATGGCTACACCTTC
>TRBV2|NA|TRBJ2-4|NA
CASGAKNIQYF
TGTGCTTCGGGAGCCAAAAACATTCAGTACTTC
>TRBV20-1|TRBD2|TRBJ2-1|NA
CSARDIAGGSYNEQFF
TGCAGTGCTAGAGATATCGCGGGGGGCTCCTACAATGAGCAGTTCTTC
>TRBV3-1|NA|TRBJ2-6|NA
CASSPLGFSGANVLTF
TGTGCCAGCAGCCCTCTCGGTTTTAGTGGGGCCAACGTCCTGACTTTC
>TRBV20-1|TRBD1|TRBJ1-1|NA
CSARPHGTANTEAFF
TGCAGTGCTAGACCCCACGGGACAGCGAACACTGAAGCTTTCTTT
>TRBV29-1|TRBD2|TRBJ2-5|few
CSVGLAGGLKKETQYF
TGCAGCGTTGGACTAGCGGGAGGGCTAAAGAAAGAGACCCAGTACTTC
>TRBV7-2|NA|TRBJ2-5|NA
CASSLERGLRQTQYF
TGTGCCAGCAGCTTAGAAAGGGGTTTGAGGCAGACCCAGTACTTC
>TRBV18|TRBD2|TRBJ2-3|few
CASSPSGLAGARDTQYF
TGTGCCAGCTCACCATCGGGACTAGCGGGAGCAAGGGATACGCAGTATTTT
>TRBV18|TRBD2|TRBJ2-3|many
CASSPRLASGTADTQYF
TGTGCCAGCTCACCACGCTTGGCTAGCGGGACCGCGGATACGCAGTATTTT
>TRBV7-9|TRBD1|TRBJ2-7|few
CASSSYRGRGEQYF
TGTGCCAGCAGCTCGTACAGGGGACGGGGCGAGCAGTACTTC
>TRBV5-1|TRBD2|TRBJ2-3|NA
CASSLPSGSRSDTQYF
TGCGCCAGCAGCTTGCCCAGCGGGAGCAGGTCAGATACGCAGTATTTT
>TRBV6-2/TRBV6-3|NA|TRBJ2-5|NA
CASSYSKGRGETQYF
TGTGCCAGCAGTTACTCGAAGGGTCGAGGTGAGACCCAGTACTTC
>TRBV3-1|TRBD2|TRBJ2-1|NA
CASSPRTSRAYNEQFF
TGTGCCAGCAGCCCGCGGACTAGCCGGGCCTACAATGAGCAGTTCTTC
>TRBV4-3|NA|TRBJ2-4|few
CASSQGTEGLQYF
TGCGCCAGCAGCCAAGGAACTGAGGGGCTGCAGTACTTC
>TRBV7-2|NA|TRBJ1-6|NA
CASSLGGSNSPLHF
TGTGCCAGCAGCTTGGGGGGATCAAATTCACCCCTCCACTTT
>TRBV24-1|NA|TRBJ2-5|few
CATSDRTEETQYF
TGTGCCACCAGTGATCGGACAGAGGAGACCCAGTACTTC
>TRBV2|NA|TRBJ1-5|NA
CASSDPGDSINQPQHF
TGTGCCAGCAGTGATCCGGGGGACTCGATCAATCAGCCCCAGCATTTT
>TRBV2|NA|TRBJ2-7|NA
CASRLGGGIYEQYF
TGTGCCAGCCGTTTGGGGGGCGGGATCTACGAGCAGTACTTC